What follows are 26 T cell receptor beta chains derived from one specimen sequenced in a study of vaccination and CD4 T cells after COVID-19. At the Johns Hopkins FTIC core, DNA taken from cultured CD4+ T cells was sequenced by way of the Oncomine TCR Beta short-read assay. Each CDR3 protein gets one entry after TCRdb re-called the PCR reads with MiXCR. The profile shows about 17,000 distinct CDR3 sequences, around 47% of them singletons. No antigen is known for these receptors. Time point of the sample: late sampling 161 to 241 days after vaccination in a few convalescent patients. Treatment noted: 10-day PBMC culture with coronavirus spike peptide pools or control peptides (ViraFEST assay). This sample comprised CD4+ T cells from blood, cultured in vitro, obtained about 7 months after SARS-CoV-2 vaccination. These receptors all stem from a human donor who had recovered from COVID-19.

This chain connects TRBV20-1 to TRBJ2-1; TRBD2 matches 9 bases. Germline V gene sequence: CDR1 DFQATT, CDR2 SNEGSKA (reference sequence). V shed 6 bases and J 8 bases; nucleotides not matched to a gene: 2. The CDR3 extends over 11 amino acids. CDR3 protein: CSAQRGDEQFF. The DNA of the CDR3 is TGCAGTGCCCAGCGGGGGGATGAGCAGTTCTTC.

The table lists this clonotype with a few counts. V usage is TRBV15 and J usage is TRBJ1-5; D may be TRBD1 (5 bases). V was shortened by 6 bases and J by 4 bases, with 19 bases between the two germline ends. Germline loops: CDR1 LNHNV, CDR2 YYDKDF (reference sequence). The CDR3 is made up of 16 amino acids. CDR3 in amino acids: CATSPGRGLGNQPQHF. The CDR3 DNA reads TGTGCCACCAGTCCCGGCCGGGGCCTTGGGAATCAGCCCCAGCATTTT.

The CDR3 region has the DNA TGCAGTGCTAGACTTAGGGGCTACGGGGTCCATGGCTACACCTTC. Its protein is CSARLRGYGVHGYTF. The chain joins TRBV20-1 to TRBJ1-2; possibly TRBD1 for D (5 bases). Germline V gene data show CDR1 as DFQATT and CDR2 as SNEGSKA (reference sequence). The V end lost 2 bases, the J end lost 6 bases, and 19 bases lay between the germline ends. The CDR3 sequence is 15 residues long.

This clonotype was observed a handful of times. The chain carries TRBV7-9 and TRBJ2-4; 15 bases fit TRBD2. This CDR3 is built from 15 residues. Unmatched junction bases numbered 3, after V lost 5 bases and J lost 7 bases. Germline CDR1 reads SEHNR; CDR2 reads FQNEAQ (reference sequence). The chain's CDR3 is CASSGGTSGRNIQYF. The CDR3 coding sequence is TGTGCCAGCAGCGGCGGGACTAGCGGGAGGAACATTCAGTACTTC.

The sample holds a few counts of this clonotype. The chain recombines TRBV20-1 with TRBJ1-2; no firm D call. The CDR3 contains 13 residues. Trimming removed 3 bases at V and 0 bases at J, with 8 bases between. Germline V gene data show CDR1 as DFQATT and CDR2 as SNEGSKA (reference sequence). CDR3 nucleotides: TGCAGTGCTAGGGATAAAGCTAACTATGGCTACACCTTC. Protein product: CSARDKANYGYTF.

This chain's CDR3 is CASTLTQGQRESYEQYF. In nucleotides, the CDR3 is TGTGCCAGCACCCTGACCCAGGGACAGCGCGAGTCCTACGAGCAGTACTTC. The genes are TRBV7-9 and TRBJ2-7, with 7 positions matching TRBD1. With V trimmed by 7 bases and J by 1 base, 16 bases remained unmatched. This CDR3 spans 17 amino acids. Germline CDR1 reads SEHNR; CDR2 reads FQNEAQ (reference sequence).

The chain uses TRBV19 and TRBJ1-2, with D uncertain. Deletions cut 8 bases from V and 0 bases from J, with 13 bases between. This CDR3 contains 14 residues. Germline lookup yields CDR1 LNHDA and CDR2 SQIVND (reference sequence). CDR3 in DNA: TGTGCCAGTCAGAGCGGAAGGGCTAACTATGGCTACACCTTC. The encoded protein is CASQSGRANYGYTF. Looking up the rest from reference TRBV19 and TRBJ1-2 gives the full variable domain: DGGITQSPKYLFRKEGQNVTLSCEQNLNHDAMYWYRQDPGQGLRLIYYSQIVNDFQKGDIAEGYSVSREKKESFPLTVTSAQKNPTAFYLCASQSGRANYGYTFGSGTRLTVV.

The CDR3 sequence is CASRGAGGNGYTF. The DNA for the CDR3 is TGCGCCAGCAGGGGGGCAGGGGGCAATGGCTACACCTTC. V is TRBV4-1 and J is TRBJ1-2; 8 bases are a match to TRBD1. Germline trimming cut 6 bases from V and 6 bases from J; bases unmatched to any gene: 6. This CDR3 is built from 13 residues. Looked up from germline, CDR1 is MGHRA and CDR2 is YSYEKL.

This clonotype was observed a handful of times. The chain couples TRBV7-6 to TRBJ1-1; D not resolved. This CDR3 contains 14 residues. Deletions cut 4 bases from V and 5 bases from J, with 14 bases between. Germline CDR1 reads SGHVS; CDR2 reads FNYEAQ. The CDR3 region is CASSSQPERTEAFF. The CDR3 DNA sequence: TGTGCCAGCAGCTCCCAGCCCGAGCGGACTGAAGCTTTCTTT.

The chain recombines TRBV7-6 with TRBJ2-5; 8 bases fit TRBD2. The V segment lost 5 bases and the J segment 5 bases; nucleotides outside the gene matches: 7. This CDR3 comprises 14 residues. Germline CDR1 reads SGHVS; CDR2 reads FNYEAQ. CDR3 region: CASSRSGGVETQYF. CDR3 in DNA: TGTGCCAGCAGCCGAAGCGGGGGTGTGGAGACCCAGTACTTC.

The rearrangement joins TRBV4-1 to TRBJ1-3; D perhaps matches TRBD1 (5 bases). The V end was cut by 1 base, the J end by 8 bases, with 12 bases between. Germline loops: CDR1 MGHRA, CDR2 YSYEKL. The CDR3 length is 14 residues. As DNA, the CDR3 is TGCGCCAGCAGCCAAGGGGCAGGGTGGGACACCATATATTTT. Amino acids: CASSQGAGWDTIYF.

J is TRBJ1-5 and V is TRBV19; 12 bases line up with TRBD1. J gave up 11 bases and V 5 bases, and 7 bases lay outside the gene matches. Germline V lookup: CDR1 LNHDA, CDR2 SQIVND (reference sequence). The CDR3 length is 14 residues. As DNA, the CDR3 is TGTGCCAGTAGTCCGGGACAGGGGGCGGGGACCCAGCATTTT. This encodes CASSPGQGAGTQHF.

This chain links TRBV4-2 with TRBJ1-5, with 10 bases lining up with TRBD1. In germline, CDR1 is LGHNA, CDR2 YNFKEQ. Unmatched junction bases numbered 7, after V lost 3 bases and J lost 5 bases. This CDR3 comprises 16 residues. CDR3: CASSQGTGDSDQPQHF. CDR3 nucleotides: TGTGCCAGCAGCCAGGGGACAGGGGATTCGGATCAGCCCCAGCATTTT.

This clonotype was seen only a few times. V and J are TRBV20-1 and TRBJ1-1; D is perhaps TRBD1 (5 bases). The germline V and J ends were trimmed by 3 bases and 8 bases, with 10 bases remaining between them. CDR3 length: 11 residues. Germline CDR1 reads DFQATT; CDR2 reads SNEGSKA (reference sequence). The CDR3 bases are TGCAGTGCTAGTCCGTACAGGGAAGCTTTCTTT. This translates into CSASPYREAFF.

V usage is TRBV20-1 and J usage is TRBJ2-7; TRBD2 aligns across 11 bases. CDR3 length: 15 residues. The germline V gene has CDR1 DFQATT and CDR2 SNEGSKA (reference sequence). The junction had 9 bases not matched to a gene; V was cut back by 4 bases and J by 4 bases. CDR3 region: CSAIDISGRAYEQYF. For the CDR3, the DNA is TGCAGTGCTATCGACATTAGCGGGAGGGCGTACGAGCAGTACTTC.

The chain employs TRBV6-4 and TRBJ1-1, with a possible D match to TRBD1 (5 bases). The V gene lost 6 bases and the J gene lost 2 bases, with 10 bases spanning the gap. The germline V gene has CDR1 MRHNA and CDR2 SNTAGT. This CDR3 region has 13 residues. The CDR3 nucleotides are TGTGCCAGCAGCGACAGACCCAACACTGAAGCTTTCTTT. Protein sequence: CASSDRPNTEAFF.

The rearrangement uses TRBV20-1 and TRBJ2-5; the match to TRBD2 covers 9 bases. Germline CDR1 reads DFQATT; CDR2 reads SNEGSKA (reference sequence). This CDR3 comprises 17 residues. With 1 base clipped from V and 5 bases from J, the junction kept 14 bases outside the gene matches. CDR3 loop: CSARATPSGDYLETQYF. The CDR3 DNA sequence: TGCAGTGCTAGAGCAACACCTAGCGGGGACTATTTGGAGACCCAGTACTTC.

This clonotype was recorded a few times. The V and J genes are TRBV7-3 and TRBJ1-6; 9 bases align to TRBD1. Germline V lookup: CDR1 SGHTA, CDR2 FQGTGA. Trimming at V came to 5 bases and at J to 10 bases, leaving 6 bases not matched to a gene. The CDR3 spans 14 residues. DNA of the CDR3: TGTGCCAGCAGCCTACGACAGGGGGAATCACCCCTCCACTTT. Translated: CASSLRQGESPLHF. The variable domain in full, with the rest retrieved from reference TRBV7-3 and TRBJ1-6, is GAGVSQTPSNKVTEKGKYVELRCDPISGHTALYWYRQSLGQGPEFLIYFQGTGAADDSGLPNDRFFAVRPEGSVSTLKIQRTERGDSAVYLCASSLRQGESPLHFGNGTRLTVT.

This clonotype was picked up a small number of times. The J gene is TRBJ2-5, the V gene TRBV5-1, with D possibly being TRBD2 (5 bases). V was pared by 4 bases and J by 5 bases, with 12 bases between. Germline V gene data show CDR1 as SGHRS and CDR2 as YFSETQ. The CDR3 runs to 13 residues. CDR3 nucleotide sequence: TGCGCCAGCAGCCTCCCGGGCGGGGAGACCCAGTACTTC. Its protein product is CASSLPGGETQYF.

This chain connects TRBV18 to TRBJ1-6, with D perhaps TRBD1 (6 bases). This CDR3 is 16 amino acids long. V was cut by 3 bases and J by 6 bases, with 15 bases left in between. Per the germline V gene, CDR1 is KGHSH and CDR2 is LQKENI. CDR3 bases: TGTGCCAGCTCACCCCAGGGGCAGGAGCTTAATTCACCCCTCCACTTT. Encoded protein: CASSPQGQELNSPLHF.

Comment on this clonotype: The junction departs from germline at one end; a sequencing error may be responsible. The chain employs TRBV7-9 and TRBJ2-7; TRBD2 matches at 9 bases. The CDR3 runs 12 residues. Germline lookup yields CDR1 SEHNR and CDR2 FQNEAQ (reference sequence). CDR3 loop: CASSRPSGLASF. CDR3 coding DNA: TGTGCCAGCAGCCGACCATCGGGACTAGCTTCATTC.

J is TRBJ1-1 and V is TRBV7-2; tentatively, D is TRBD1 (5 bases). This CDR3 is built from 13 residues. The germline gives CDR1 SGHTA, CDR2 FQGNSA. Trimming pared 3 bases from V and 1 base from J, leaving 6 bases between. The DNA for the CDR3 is TGTGCCAGCAGCTTTACAGGGAACACTGAAGCTTTCTTT. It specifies CASSFTGNTEAFF.

CDR3 nucleotides: TGTGCCAGCGGCCTGCGGGGGGGCGCCTACAATGAGCAGTTCTTC. This sequence encodes CASGLRGGAYNEQFF. This chain joins TRBV11-3 and TRBJ2-1; TRBD2 matches at 9 bases. After removal of 8 bases from V and 2 bases from J, the junction contained 7 bases not matched to a gene. Germline values: CDR1 SGHNT, CDR2 YENEEA. This CDR3 has 15 residues.

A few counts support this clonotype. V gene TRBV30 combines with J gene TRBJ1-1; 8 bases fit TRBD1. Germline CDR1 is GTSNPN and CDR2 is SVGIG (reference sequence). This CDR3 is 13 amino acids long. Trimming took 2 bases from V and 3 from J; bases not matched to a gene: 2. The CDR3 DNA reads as TGTGCCTGGAGTAAGGACAGGGACACTGAAGCTTTCTTT. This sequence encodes CAWSKDRDTEAFF. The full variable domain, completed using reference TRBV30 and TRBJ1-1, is SQTIHQWPATLVQPVGSPLSLECTVEGTSNPNLYWYRQAAGRGLQLLFYSVGIGQISSEVPQNLSASRPQDRQFILSSKKLLLSDSGFYLCAWSKDRDTEAFFGQGTRLTVV.

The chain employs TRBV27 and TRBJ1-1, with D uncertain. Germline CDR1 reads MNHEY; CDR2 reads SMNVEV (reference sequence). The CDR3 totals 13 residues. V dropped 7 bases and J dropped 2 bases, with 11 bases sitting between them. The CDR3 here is CASKLYFNTEAFF. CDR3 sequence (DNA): TGTGCCAGCAAACTGTACTTCAACACTGAAGCTTTCTTT.

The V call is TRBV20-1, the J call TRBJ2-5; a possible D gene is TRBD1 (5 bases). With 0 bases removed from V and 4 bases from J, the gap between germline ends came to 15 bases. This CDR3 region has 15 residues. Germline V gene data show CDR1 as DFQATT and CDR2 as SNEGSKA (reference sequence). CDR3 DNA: TGCAGTGCTAGAGATCAAGGCAGGGTACCAGAGACCCAGTACTTC. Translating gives CSARDQGRVPETQYF.